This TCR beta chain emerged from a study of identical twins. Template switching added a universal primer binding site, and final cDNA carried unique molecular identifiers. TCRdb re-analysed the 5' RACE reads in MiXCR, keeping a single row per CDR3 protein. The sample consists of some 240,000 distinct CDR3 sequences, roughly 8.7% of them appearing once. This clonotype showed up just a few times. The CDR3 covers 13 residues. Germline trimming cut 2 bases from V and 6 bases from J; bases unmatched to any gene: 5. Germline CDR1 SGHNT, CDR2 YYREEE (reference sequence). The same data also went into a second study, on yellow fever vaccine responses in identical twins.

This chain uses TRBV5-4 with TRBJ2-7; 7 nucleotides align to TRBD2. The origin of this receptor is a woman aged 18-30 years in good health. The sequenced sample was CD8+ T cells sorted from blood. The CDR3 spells CASSFWGGLEQYF. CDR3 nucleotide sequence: TGTGCCAGCAGCTTCTGGGGGGGACTCGAGCAGTACTTC. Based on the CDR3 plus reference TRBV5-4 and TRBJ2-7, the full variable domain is ETGVTQSPTHLIKTRGQQVTLRCSSQSGHNTVSWYQQALGQGPQFIFQYYREEENGRGNFPPRFSGLQFPNYSSELNVNALELDDSALYLCASSFWGGLEQYFGPGTRLTVT.